The next 3 T cell receptor beta chains were all read from a single sample in a study of shared clonotypes between healthy human individuals. TCRdb keeps only in-frame clones here, not all; method: immunoSEQ multiplex PCR. The sample includes under 2.5 million clones, around 92% of them seen just once. What was sequenced was naive CD4+ T cells from PBMCs. Subset described: CD45RA+ positively selected. Receptor source: a man aged 18 to 29 in good health. Some clones in this sample may be carry-over from other donors' samples.

The rearrangement joins TRBV5-3 to TRBJ2-2, with 7 nucleotides matching TRBD2. TRBV5-3 is an ORF for which the function is uncertain. V shed 7 bases and J 5 bases; nucleotides not matched to a gene: 8. This CDR3 region has 14 residues. As DNA, the CDR3 is TGTGCCAGATATAGGGCGGGGGTAACCGGGGAGCTGTTTTTT. Translation: CARYRAGVTGELFF.

The chain carries TRBV6-5 and TRBJ1-3, with D possibly being TRBD1 (6 bases). There are 14 residues in the CDR3. CDR1 MNHEY and CDR2 SVGAGI come from the germline V gene. Trimming removed 4 bases at V and 4 bases at J, with 11 bases between. CDR3 sequence: CASSSDRYGNTIYF. The CDR3 bases are TGTGCCAGCAGTTCGGACAGATACGGAAACACCATATATTTT.

The rearrangement links TRBV5-4 to TRBJ2-1, with 8 bases fitting TRBD2. CDR1 and CDR2 (germline): SGHNT, YYREEE (reference sequence). V was clipped by 0 bases and J by 6 bases; unmatched bases: 14. The CDR3 length is 18 residues. The CDR3 region has the DNA TGTGCCAGCAGCTTGGCGAAGATTGGGACTAGGGGAGGCAATGAGCAGTTCTTC. It specifies CASSLAKIGTRGGNEQFF.